This T cell receptor beta chain emerged from a study of T cell repertoires in cytomegalovirus infection. Study summary: Indications came from public TCR beta signatures; they pointed to CMV infection and to a matching HLA type.

CDR1 DFQATT and CDR2 SNEGSKA come from the germline V gene (reference sequence). The CDR3 runs to 14 residues. Study-level results: Of the TCR beta families, the public ones yielded a cumulative frequency that identified carriers of CMV plus the relevant HLA.

In regard to this clonotype: Its antigen is not identified.

Each CDR3 protein gets one entry after TCRdb re-called the reads with MiXCR. The data hold 500,000 or so distinct CDR3 sequences, with 15% to 20% observed a single time. This chain joins TRBV20-1 and TRBJ2-1, with 14 bases lining up with TRBD2. The clonotype comes from a human donor in good health (CMV status not recorded). Some clones in this sample may be carry-over from other donors' samples. The specimen was CD8+ T cells from PBMCs. CDR3 in amino acids: CRAGLAGGVNEQFF. The CDR3 DNA sequence: TGCAGGGCCGGACTAGCGGGAGGTGTGAATGAGCAGTTCTTC.